A selection of T cell receptor beta chains follows, all from one sample in a study of cytomegalovirus exposure and HLA in healthy donors. Repertoires were generated with immunoSEQ multiplex PCR, while TCRdb's copy carries only in-frame clones and drops some. The sample includes approximately 70,000 clones, 74% seen only once; the top ten take over 10%. Sequencing was performed on PBMCs. The receptors here all came from a human donor in good health. Each CDR3 is given with its conserved first and last residue. The D gene is left open where the match is weak. The size field is filled for only some rows; it gives once, few, many or a size class.

j_gene	abundance	v_gene	d_gene	CDR3aa	CDR3nt
TRBJ1-6	.	TRBV30	TRBD1	CAWSLQGGASPLHF	TGTGCCTGGAGTTTACAGGGGGGCGCTTCACCCCTCCACTTT
TRBJ2-2	.	TRBV5-6	.	CASEGETPNTGELFF	TGTGCCAGCGAGGGAGAGACTCCGAACACCGGGGAGCTGTTTTTT
TRBJ2-7	.	TRBV25-1	TRBD1	CASSDPSPRGQSYEQYF	TGTGCCAGCAGTGATCCCTCCCCTCGGGGACAGTCCTACGAGCAGTACTTC
TRBJ2-7	few	TRBV5-4	TRBD2	CASSVIGGIGSYEQYF	TGTGCCAGCAGCGTTATCGGGGGGATAGGCTCCTACGAGCAGTACTTC
TRBJ1-5	.	TRBV18	.	CASSPPGLLVYSNQPQHF	TGTGCCAGCTCACCGCCGGGACTGCTCGTTTATAGCAATCAGCCCCAGCATTTT
TRBJ1-5	.	TRBV2	.	CASSQGMQPQHF	TGTGCCAGCAGCCAGGGGATGCAGCCCCAGCATTTT
TRBJ1-1	.	TRBV2	.	CASSEFGWVGDNTEAFF	TGTGCCAGCAGTGAATTTGGTTGGGTAGGGGATAACACTGAAGCTTTCTTT
TRBJ2-7	few	TRBV28	.	CASSPSRGGAGGEQYF	TGTGCCAGCAGCCCATCAAGAGGGGGAGCCGGGGGGGAGCAGTACTTC
TRBJ1-2	.	TRBV28	.	CASSLIQDGYTF	TGTGCCAGCAGTTTAATCCAGGATGGCTACACCTTC
TRBJ1-1	once	TRBV19	TRBD1	CASRDRGFITNTEAFF	TGTGCCAGTAGGGACAGGGGGTTCATAACGAACACTGAAGCTTTCTTT
TRBJ2-7	.	TRBV6-5	.	CASSYSGGMAYEQYF	TGTGCCAGCAGTTACTCTGGGGGGATGGCCTACGAGCAGTACTTC
TRBJ1-4	.	TRBV7-8	TRBD1	CASSPDRFGTNEKLFF	TGTGCCAGCAGCCCGGACAGGTTTGGAACTAATGAAAAACTGTTTTTT
TRBJ2-2	.	TRBV27	TRBD2	CASSLLAGVAGELFF	TGTGCCAGCAGTTTACTAGCGGGAGTCGCCGGGGAGCTGTTTTTT
TRBJ1-5	few	TRBV7-3	.	CASSLGGSVNQPQHF	TGTGCCAGCAGCCTGGGGGGGTCCGTGAATCAGCCCCAGCATTTT
TRBJ2-3	once	TRBV27	TRBD2	CASSLLNLLAGGDTQYF	TGTGCCAGCAGTTTACTAAACCTACTAGCGGGAGGAGATACGCAGTATTTT
TRBJ2-5	.	TRBV30	TRBD2	CAWWTSGSKETQYF	TGTGCCTGGTGGACTAGCGGGAGTAAGGAGACCCAGTACTTC
TRBJ1-4	.	TRBV30	TRBD1	CAWSATGTAILNEKLFF	TGTGCCTGGAGTGCAACCGGGACAGCGATCCTTAATGAAAAACTGTTTTTT
TRBJ2-3	.	TRBV7-9	TRBD2	CASSSATTSGHSTDTQYF	TGTGCCAGCAGCTCCGCTACGACTAGCGGGCATAGCACAGATACGCAGTATTTT
TRBJ2-5	few	TRBV5-1	.	CASSLQYPQETQYF	TGCGCCAGCAGCTTGCAGTACCCCCAAGAGACCCAGTACTTC
TRBJ1-2	.	TRBV30	TRBD1	CAWSLPGQGMGYTF	TGTGCCTGGAGTTTACCGGGACAGGGAATGGGCTACACCTTC
TRBJ2-1	.	TRBV28	.	CASSLLLARNEQFF	TGTGCCAGCAGTTTATTACTAGCTAGAAATGAGCAGTTCTTC
TRBJ2-5	.	TRBV5-1	TRBD2	CASSLAMTSGQETQYF	TGCGCCAGCAGCTTGGCCATGACTAGCGGCCAAGAGACCCAGTACTTC
TRBJ2-7	.	TRBV10-2	TRBD2	CASSSGTSAFYEQYF	TGCGCCAGCAGCAGCGGGACTAGCGCATTCTACGAGCAGTACTTC
TRBJ1-2	.	TRBV28	.	CATAAQANYGYTF	TGTGCCACCGCAGCGCAAGCTAACTATGGCTACACCTTC
TRBJ1-6	.	TRBV5-4	TRBD1	CASSSPGTGDRDSPLHF	TGTGCCAGCAGCTCTCCTGGGACAGGGGACAGGGATTCACCCCTCCACTTT
TRBJ2-5	.	TRBV11-2	.	CASSPRTRQETQYF	TGTGCCAGCAGCCCGAGGACACGCCAAGAGACCCAGTACTTC
TRBJ1-1	.	TRBV6-5	.	CASSYGGMNTEAFF	TGTGCCAGCAGTTATGGAGGGATGAACACTGAAGCTTTCTTT
TRBJ1-1	once	TRBV2	.	CASSPFMTGTEAFF	TGTGCCAGCAGTCCGTTCATGACAGGCACTGAAGCTTTCTTT
TRBJ1-2	.	TRBV25-1	TRBD1	CASSDGTVTNYGYTF	TGTGCCAGCAGTGACGGGACAGTTACTAACTATGGCTACACCTTC
TRBJ1-4	.	TRBV30	TRBD1	CAWSAGTGDEKLFF	TGTGCCTGGAGCGCCGGGACAGGGGATGAAAAACTGTTTTTT
TRBJ2-5	.	TRBV28	.	CASSLFAAQETQYF	TGTGCCAGCAGTTTATTTGCGGCCCAAGAGACCCAGTACTTC
TRBJ1-4	.	TRBV30	TRBD1	CAWSADRVTIEKLFF	TGTGCCTGGAGTGCAGACAGGGTGACGATTGAAAAACTGTTTTTT
TRBJ1-5	.	TRBV12-5	TRBD1	CASGLVDWTGGGQPQHF	TGTGCTAGTGGTTTGGTAGATTGGACAGGGGGTGGTCAGCCCCAGCATTTT
TRBJ1-5	.	TRBV7-8	TRBD1	CASSLAPDRGSWQPQHF	TGTGCCAGCAGCCTAGCGCCCGACAGGGGAAGTTGGCAGCCCCAGCATTTT
TRBJ2-3	.	TRBV30	TRBD1	CAWNRDSRSTDTQYF	TGTGCCTGGAACCGGGACAGCCGAAGCACAGATACGCAGTATTTT
TRBJ1-2	.	TRBV28	.	CASRLQENYGYTF	TGTGCCAGCAGGCTACAGGAAAACTATGGCTACACCTTC
TRBJ2-1	few	TRBV10-2	.	CATSLSPYNEQFF	TGCGCCACCTCTTTAAGCCCTTACAATGAGCAGTTCTTC
TRBJ2-1	.	TRBV7-2	.	CASTFSFSGSYNEQFF	TGTGCCAGCACCTTCTCCTTCAGCGGGTCTTACAATGAGCAGTTCTTC
TRBJ2-7	.	TRBV9	TRBD2	CASSPTGRGGEQYF	TGTGCCAGCAGCCCAACAGGTCGGGGGGGGGAGCAGTACTTC
TRBJ2-7	.	TRBV19	TRBD2	CASSGVAGGPGEQYF	TGTGCCAGTAGTGGAGTAGCGGGAGGGCCTGGCGAGCAGTACTTC
TRBJ1-2	.	TRBV9	.	CASSGVTGSTNYGYTF	TGTGCCAGCAGCGGAGTAACAGGGTCCACCAACTATGGCTACACCTTC
TRBJ2-7	.	TRBV6-5	TRBD2	CASSLAGGSIHEQYF	TGTGCCAGCAGCTTAGCGGGAGGGAGTATCCACGAGCAGTACTTC
TRBJ2-3	.	TRBV28	.	CASKQATDTQYF	TGTGCCAGCAAACAGGCTACAGATACGCAGTATTTT
TRBJ2-7	.	TRBV30	.	CAWSQDRNSYEQYF	TGTGCCTGGAGTCAAGACAGAAACTCCTACGAGCAGTACTTC
TRBJ2-7	few	TRBV14	.	CASSPGGYEQYF	TGTGCCAGCAGCCCCGGGGGATACGAGCAGTACTTC
TRBJ1-5	few	TRBV28	TRBD1	CASSLPTGDNQPQHF	TGTGCCAGCAGCCTCCCGACAGGGGACAATCAGCCCCAGCATTTT
TRBJ2-2	few	TRBV6-1	.	CASSDSERNTGELFF	TGTGCCAGCAGTGACTCGGAGCGGAACACCGGGGAGCTGTTTTTT
TRBJ2-1	.	TRBV5-1	TRBD1	CASSLRDRGNEQFF	TGCGCCAGCAGCTTAAGGGACAGGGGTAATGAGCAGTTCTTC
TRBJ2-7	.	TRBV7-8	TRBD2	CASSLSGRGYEQYF	TGTGCCAGCAGCTTGAGCGGGAGAGGATACGAGCAGTACTTC